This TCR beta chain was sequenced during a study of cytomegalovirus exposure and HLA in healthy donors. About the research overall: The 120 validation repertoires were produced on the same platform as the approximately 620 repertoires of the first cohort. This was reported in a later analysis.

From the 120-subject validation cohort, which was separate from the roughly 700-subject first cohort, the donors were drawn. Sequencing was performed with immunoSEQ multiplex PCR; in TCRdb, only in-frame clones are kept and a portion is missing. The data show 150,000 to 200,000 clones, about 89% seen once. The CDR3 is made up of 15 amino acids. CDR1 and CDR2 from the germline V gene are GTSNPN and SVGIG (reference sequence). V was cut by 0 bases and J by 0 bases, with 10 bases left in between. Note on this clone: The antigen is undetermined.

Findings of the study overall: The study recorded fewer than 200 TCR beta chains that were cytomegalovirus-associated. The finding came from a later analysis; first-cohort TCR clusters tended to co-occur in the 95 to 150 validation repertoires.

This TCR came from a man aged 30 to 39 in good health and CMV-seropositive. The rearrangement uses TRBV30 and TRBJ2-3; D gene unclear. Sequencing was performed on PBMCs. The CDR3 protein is CAWSVYDPSTDTQYF. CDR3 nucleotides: TGTGCCTGGAGTGTATATGACCCGAGCACAGATACGCAGTATTTT.